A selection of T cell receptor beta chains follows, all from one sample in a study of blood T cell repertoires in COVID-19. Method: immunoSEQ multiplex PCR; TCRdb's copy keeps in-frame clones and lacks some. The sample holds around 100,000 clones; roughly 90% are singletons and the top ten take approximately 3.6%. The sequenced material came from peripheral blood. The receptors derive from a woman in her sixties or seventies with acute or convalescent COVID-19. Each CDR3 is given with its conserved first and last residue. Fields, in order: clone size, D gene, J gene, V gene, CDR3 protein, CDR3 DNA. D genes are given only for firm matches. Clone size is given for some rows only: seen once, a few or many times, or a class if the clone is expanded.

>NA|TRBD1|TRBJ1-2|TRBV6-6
CASSYDRGNGYTF
TGTGCCAGCAGCTACGACAGGGGGAATGGCTACACCTTC
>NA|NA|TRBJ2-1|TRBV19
CASSMYRLPNNEQFF
TGTGCCAGTAGTATGTATAGACTCCCCAACAATGAGCAGTTCTTC
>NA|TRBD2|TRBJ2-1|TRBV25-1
CASSGRGGYNEQFF
TGTGCCAGCAGTGGGCGGGGGGGCTACAATGAGCAGTTCTTC
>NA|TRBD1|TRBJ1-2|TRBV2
CASSPRTGYGYTF
TGTGCCAGCAGTCCAAGGACAGGCTATGGCTACACCTTC
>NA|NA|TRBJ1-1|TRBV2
CATSSDMKAFF
TGTGCCACCTCCTCCGACATGAAAGCTTTCTTT
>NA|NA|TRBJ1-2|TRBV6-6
CASSPTRDPTNYGYTF
TGTGCCAGCAGCCCCACCCGGGATCCTACTAACTATGGCTACACCTTC
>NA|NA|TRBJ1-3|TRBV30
CALREGAGNTIYF
TGTGCCTTACGCGAGGGGGCTGGAAACACCATATATTTT
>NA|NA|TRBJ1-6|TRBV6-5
CASSPGKYNSPLHF
TGTGCCAGCAGTCCAGGGAAATATAATTCACCCCTCCACTTT
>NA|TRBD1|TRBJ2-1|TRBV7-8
CASSSLAGTGWYNEQFF
TGTGCCAGCAGCTCCCTCGCCGGGACAGGGTGGTACAATGAGCAGTTCTTC
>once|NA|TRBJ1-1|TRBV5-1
CASSFPGLEAFF
TGCGCCAGCAGCTTCCCAGGGCTTGAAGCTTTCTTT
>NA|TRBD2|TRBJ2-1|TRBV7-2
CASSLEGTSSYNEQFF
TGTGCCAGCAGCTTAGAGGGGACTAGCTCCTACAATGAGCAGTTCTTC
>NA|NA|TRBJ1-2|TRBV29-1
CSVMPGGSNYGYTF
TGCAGCGTTATGCCGGGGGGTTCCAACTATGGCTACACCTTC
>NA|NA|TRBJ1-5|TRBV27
CASSLRGDQPQHF
TGTGCCAGCAGTTTGCGGGGGGATCAGCCCCAGCATTTT
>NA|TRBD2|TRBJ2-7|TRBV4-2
CASSPGTSGTKQYF
TGTGCCAGCAGCCCAGGAACTAGCGGGACCAAGCAGTACTTC
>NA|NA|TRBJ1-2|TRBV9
CASSVGTTDYGYTF
TGTGCCAGCAGCGTAGGCACGACAGACTATGGCTACACCTTC
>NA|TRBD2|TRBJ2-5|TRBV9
CASSVGGSGTQYF
TGTGCCAGCAGCGTTGGCGGGAGTGGGACCCAGTACTTC
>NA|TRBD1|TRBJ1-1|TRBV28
CASRPAWTGGNTEAFF
TGTGCCAGCAGGCCGGCCTGGACAGGGGGCAACACTGAAGCTTTCTTT
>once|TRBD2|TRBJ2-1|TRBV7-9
CASGGGLRVTEQFF
TGTGCCAGCGGCGGGGGACTAAGGGTTACTGAGCAGTTCTTC
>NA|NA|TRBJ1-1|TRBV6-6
CASSGGPNTEAFF
TGTGCCAGCAGTGGAGGGCCGAACACTGAAGCTTTCTTT
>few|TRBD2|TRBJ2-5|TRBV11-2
CASSVGGGRSRETQYF
TGTGCCAGCAGTGTAGGCGGCGGGAGATCTAGGGAGACCCAGTACTTC
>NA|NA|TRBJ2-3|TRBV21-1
CASDQGLAFLDTQYF
TGTGCCAGCGATCAGGGACTAGCTTTTTTAGATACGCAGTATTTT
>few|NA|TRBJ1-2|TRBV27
CAVRRIGSGYTF
TGTGCCGTCCGACGCATCGGGTCTGGCTACACCTTC
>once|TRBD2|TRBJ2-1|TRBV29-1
CSISLTSSVGNEQFF
TGCAGCATATCCCTGACTAGCAGTGTAGGGAATGAGCAGTTCTTC
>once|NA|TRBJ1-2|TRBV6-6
CASSYPGGGSLYGYTF
TGTGCCAGCAGTTACCCGGGGGGAGGATCGCTCTATGGCTACACCTTC
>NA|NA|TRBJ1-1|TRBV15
CATSSGVVTEAFF
TGTGCCACCAGCTCGGGGGTGGTCACTGAAGCTTTCTTT
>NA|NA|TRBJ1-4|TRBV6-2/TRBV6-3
CASSYGGAANEKLFF
TGTGCCAGCAGTTATGGAGGGGCTGCTAATGAAAAACTGTTTTTT
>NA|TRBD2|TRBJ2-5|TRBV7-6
CASSFSGSPETQYF
TGTGCCAGCAGCTTTAGCGGGAGCCCAGAGACCCAGTACTTC
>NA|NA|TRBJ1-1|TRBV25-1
CASTGIGMNTEAFF
TGTGCCAGCACGGGGATAGGAATGAACACTGAAGCTTTCTTT
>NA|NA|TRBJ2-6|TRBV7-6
CASSPSGLTGGANVLTF
TGTGCCAGCAGCCCCTCCGGTCTGACGGGAGGGGCCAACGTCCTGACTTTC
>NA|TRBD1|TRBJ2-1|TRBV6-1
CASSVTGTAASSYNEQFF
TGTGCCAGCAGTGTGACAGGGACGGCGGCTAGCTCCTACAATGAGCAGTTCTTC
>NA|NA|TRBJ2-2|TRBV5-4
CASSLGADSGELFF
TGTGCCAGCAGCTTGGGGGCGGACTCCGGGGAGCTGTTTTTT
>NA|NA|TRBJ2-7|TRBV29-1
CSVVRYGEQYF
TGCAGCGTTGTGAGGTACGGCGAGCAGTACTTC
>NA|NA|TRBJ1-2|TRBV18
CASSPTAGWDGYTF
TGTGCCAGCTCACCTACGGCAGGGTGGGATGGCTACACCTTC
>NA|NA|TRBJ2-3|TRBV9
CASSQMLDTQYF
TGTGCCAGCAGCCAAATGTTGGATACGCAGTATTTT
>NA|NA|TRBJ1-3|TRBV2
CASRTDPSSRNTIYF
TGTGCCAGCAGAACCGACCCTAGCAGCCGAAACACCATATATTTT
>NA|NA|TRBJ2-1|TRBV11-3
CASSQSWPNHNEQFF
TGTGCCAGCAGCCAAAGTTGGCCAAACCACAATGAGCAGTTCTTC
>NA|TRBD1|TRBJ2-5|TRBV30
CAWSVRTGMKETQYF
TGTGCCTGGAGTGTAAGGACAGGGATGAAAGAGACCCAGTACTTC
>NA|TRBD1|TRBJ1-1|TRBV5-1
CASSWDRANTEAFF
TGCGCCAGCAGCTGGGACAGAGCGAACACTGAAGCTTTCTTT
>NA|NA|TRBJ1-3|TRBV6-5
CASRSQGLSGNTIYF
TGTGCCAGCAGATCACAGGGTCTCTCTGGAAACACCATATATTTT
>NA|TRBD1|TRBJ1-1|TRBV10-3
CATKGDSLNTEAFF
TGTGCCACCAAGGGGGACAGCTTGAACACTGAAGCTTTCTTT
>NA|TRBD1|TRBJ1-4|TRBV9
CASSPSTGGRREKLFF
TGTGCCAGCAGCCCCTCGACAGGGGGCAGAAGAGAAAAACTGTTTTTT
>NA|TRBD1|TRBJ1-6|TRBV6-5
CASSYSGTGDNSPLHF
TGTGCCAGCAGTTACTCAGGGACAGGGGATAATTCACCCCTCCACTTT
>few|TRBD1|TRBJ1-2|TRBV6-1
CASSETGFYGYTF
TGTGCCAGCAGTGAGACAGGGTTCTATGGCTACACCTTC
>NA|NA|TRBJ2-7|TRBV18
CASSRGLEGAQDEQYF
TGTGCCAGCTCACGCGGGCTGGAGGGGGCTCAGGACGAGCAGTACTTC
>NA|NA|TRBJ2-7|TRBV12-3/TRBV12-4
CASSFLQGEQYF
TGTGCCAGCAGTTTCCTTCAGGGAGAGCAGTACTTC
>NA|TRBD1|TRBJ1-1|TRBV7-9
CASSDGQGMNTEAFF
TGTGCCAGCAGCGACGGACAGGGGATGAACACTGAAGCTTTCTTT
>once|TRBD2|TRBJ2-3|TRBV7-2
CASSSGTSGSSTQYF
TGTGCCAGCAGCTCAGGAACTAGCGGGAGCAGTACGCAGTATTTT
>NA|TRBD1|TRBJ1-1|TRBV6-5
CASGTGLGTEAFF
TGTGCCAGCGGGACAGGGTTAGGCACTGAAGCTTTCTTT
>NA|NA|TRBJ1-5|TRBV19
CASSIRTRSNQPQHF
TGTGCCAGTAGTATAAGGACTAGGAGCAATCAGCCCCAGCATTTT
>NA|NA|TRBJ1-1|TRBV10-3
CAIREQGGVNTEAFF
TGTGCCATCAGAGAGCAGGGCGGGGTGAACACTGAAGCTTTCTTT